This T cell receptor beta chain derives from a study of Ad26.COV2.S vaccination and SARS-CoV-2 variants. Study details: Donor got 5x10^10 or 1x10^11 viral particles of Ad26.COV2.S.

The data were produced by immunoSEQ multiplex PCR, yet TCRdb's version contains in-frame clones alone and is incomplete. Counted here are 300,000 to 400,000 clones, around 86% occurring once; the ten biggest clones make up around 3.6%. Between the trimmed V and J ends, which lost 3 bases and 2 bases, there was a span of 16 bases. This CDR3 comprises 15 residues. Germline CDR1 is SQVTM and CDR2 is ANQGSEA. Treatment specified: about 20 received Ad26.COV2.S at low or high dose, single or two shots; 5 received placebo; per-sample allocation not given. Following the first vaccine or placebo injection, samples were taken on day 63.

Sequencing was performed on peripheral blood, taken in a trial of Ad26.COV2.S vaccine versus placebo. This TCR was recovered from a person between 18 and 65 years old who received the Ad26.COV2.S COVID-19 vaccine or a placebo. This chain uses TRBV29-1 with TRBJ1-2; D remains unclear. This CDR3 is CSVDSQASLNYGYTF. The DNA for the CDR3 is TGCAGCGTTGATAGCCAGGCCAGTCTAAACTATGGCTACACCTTC. Based on the CDR3 plus reference TRBV29-1 and TRBJ1-2, the full variable domain is SAVISQKPSRDICQRGTSLTIQCQVDSQVTMMFWYRQQPGQSLTLIATANQGSEATYESGFVIDKFPISRPNLTFSTLTVSNMSPEDSSIYLCSVDSQASLNYGYTFGSGTRLTVV.